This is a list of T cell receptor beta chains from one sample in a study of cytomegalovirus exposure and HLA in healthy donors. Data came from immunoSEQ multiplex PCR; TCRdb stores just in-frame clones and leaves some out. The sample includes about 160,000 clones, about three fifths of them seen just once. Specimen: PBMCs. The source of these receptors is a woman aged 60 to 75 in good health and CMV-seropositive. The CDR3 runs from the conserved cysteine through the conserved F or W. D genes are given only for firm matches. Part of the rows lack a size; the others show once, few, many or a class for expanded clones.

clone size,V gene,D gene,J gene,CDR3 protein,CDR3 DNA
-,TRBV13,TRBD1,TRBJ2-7,CASSLTTGSFEQYF,TGTGCCAGCAGCTTAACGACAGGGAGCTTTGAGCAGTACTTC
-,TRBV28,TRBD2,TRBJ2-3,CASSPGTSGSTDTQYF,TGTGCCAGCAGTCCCGGGACTAGCGGGAGCACAGATACGCAGTATTTT
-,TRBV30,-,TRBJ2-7,CAWSTGVSYEQYF,TGTGCCTGGAGTACCGGGGTCTCCTACGAGCAGTACTTC
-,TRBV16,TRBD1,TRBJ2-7,CASSPPTGSDYEQYF,TGTGCCAGCAGCCCACCGACAGGGTCGGACTACGAGCAGTACTTC
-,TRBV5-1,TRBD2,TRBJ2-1,CASSFGTSGAYNEQFF,TGCGCCAGCAGCTTTGGGACTAGCGGAGCTTACAATGAGCAGTTCTTC
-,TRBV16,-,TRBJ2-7,CASSQSAGYEQYF,TGTGCCAGCAGCCAATCAGCAGGATACGAGCAGTACTTC
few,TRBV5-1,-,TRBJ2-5,CASSPGTPRETQYF,TGCGCCAGCAGCCCAGGGACACCGCGAGAGACCCAGTACTTC
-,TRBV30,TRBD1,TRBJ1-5,CAWSPGQYGNQPQHF,TGTGCCTGGAGTCCGGGACAGTATGGCAATCAGCCCCAGCATTTT
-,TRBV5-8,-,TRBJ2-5,CASSLTGPQETQYF,TGTGCCAGCAGCTTGACAGGGCCTCAAGAGACCCAGTACTTC
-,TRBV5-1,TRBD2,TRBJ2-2,CASSPSGRNTGELFF,TGCGCCAGCAGCCCAAGCGGGAGGAACACCGGGGAGCTGTTTTTT
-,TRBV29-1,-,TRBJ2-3,CSVRTKFTDTQYF,TGCAGCGTTAGGACTAAGTTCACAGATACGCAGTATTTT
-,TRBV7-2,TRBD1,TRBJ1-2,CASSLLKGTANYGYTF,TGTGCCAGCAGCCTACTTAAGGGGACAGCTAACTATGGCTACACCTTC
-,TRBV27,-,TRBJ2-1,CASSLMASYNEQFF,TGTGCCAGCAGTTTAATGGCCTCCTACAATGAGCAGTTCTTC
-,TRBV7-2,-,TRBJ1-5,CASSLGGGLQQPQHF,TGTGCCAGCAGCTTAGGCGGGGGCCTTCAGCAGCCCCAGCATTTT
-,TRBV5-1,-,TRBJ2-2,CASSPGQNTGELFF,TGCGCCAGCAGCCCGGGACAGAACACCGGGGAGCTGTTTTTT
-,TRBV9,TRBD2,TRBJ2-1,CASSPHGVAGVGANEQFF,TGTGCCAGCAGCCCTCACGGGGTAGCGGGAGTCGGGGCCAATGAGCAGTTCTTC
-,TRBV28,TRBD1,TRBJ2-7,CASSPPGQGSYEQYF,TGTGCCAGCAGCCCCCCGGGACAGGGCTCCTACGAGCAGTACTTC
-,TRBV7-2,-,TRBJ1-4,CASSLGHSTNEKLFF,TGTGCCAGCAGCTTGGGACATTCAACTAATGAAAAACTGTTTTTT
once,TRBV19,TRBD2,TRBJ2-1,CASSTPLAGDFYNEQFF,TGTGCCAGTAGTACCCCCTTAGCGGGAGATTTCTACAATGAGCAGTTCTTC
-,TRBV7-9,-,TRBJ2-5,CASSPAYSLETQYF,TGTGCCAGCAGCCCAGCATACAGCTTGGAGACCCAGTACTTC
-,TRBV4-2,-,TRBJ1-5,CASSQDLGQFDQPQHF,TGTGCCAGCAGCCAAGATTTAGGACAGTTCGATCAGCCCCAGCATTTT
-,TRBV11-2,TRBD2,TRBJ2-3,CASSNSGRETDTQYF,TGTGCCAGCAGCAATTCCGGGAGGGAGACAGATACGCAGTATTTT
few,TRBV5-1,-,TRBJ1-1,CASSLALNTEAFF,TGCGCCAGCAGCTTGGCCTTGAACACTGAAGCTTTCTTT
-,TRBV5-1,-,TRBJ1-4,CASSLLGGSEKLFF,TGCGCCAGCAGCTTGCTGGGGGGGAGTGAAAAACTGTTTTTT
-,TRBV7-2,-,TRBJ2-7,CASSLEAVGSSGEQYF,TGTGCCAGCAGCTTAGAGGCGGTGGGGTCTTCAGGGGAGCAGTACTTC
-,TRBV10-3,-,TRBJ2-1,CAISGDTTYNEQFF,TGTGCCATCAGTGGTGACACAACATACAATGAGCAGTTCTTC
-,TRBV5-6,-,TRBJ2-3,CASSLGSLLSTDTQYF,TGTGCCAGCAGCTTGGGAAGCCTCCTTAGCACAGATACGCAGTATTTT
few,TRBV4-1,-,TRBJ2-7,CASSQPGQGLDEQYF,TGCGCCAGCAGCCAACCGGGACAGGGACTAGACGAGCAGTACTTC
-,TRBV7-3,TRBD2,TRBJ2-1,CASSLQLAGDNEQFF,TGTGCCAGCAGCTTACAACTAGCGGGGGACAATGAGCAGTTCTTC
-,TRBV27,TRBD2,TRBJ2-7,CASSRTSYYEQYF,TGTGCCAGCAGCCGGACTAGCTACTACGAGCAGTACTTC
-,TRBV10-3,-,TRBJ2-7,CAISETRDEQYF,TGTGCCATCAGTGAGACCCGGGACGAGCAGTACTTC
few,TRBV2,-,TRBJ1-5,CASSNRVSPNQPQHF,TGTGCCAGCAGTAACAGGGTGTCACCTAATCAGCCCCAGCATTTT
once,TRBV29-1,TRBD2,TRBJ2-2,CSVTTSGGNTGELFF,TGCAGCGTTACCACTAGCGGGGGGAACACCGGGGAGCTGTTTTTT
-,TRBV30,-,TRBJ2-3,CAWNPSGTDTQYF,TGTGCCTGGAACCCTAGCGGCACAGATACGCAGTATTTT
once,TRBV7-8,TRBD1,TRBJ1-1,CASSRGQGLSTEAFF,TGTGCCAGCAGCCGCGGACAGGGGCTCAGTACTGAAGCTTTCTTT
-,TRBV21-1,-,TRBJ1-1,CASSKKGGAYTEAFF,TGTGCCAGCAGCAAAAAGGGAGGGGCGTACACTGAAGCTTTCTTT
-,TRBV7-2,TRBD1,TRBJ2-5,CASSPTGGETQYF,TGTGCCAGCAGCCCGACAGGGGGAGAGACCCAGTACTTC
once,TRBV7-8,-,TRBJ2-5,CASSHTRETQYF,TGTGCCAGCAGTCACACCAGGGAGACCCAGTACTTC
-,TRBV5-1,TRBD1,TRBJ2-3,CASSLGQGGGADTQYF,TGCGCCAGCAGCCTAGGACAGGGTGGAGGCGCAGATACGCAGTATTTT
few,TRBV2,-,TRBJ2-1,CASSTDNEQFF,TGTGCCAGTTCTACTGACAATGAGCAGTTCTTC
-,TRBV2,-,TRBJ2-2,CASSHPGGQGRWTGELFF,TGTGCCAGCAGCCACCCCGGGGGGCAGGGGCGTTGGACCGGGGAGCTGTTTTTT
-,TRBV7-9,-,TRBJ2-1,CASSLEGPDNEQFF,TGTGCCAGCAGCTTAGAGGGGCCCGACAATGAGCAGTTCTTC
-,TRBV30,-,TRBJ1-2,CAWSVSRMSGSYGYTF,TGTGCCTGGAGTGTATCGCGGATGAGCGGGAGCTATGGCTACACCTTC
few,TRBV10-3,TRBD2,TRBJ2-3,CAISDPGLASSTDTQYF,TGTGCCATCAGTGATCCTGGACTAGCGTCTAGCACAGATACGCAGTATTTT
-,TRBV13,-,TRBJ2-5,CASSLAGVQETQYF,TGTGCCAGCAGCTTAGCGGGTGTACAAGAGACCCAGTACTTC
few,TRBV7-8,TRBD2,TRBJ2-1,CASSAGTSGSYNEQFF,TGTGCCAGCAGCGCCGGGACTAGCGGGTCCTACAATGAGCAGTTCTTC
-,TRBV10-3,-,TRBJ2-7,CAISGNVASEQYF,TGTGCCATCAGCGGGAACGTCGCCTCCGAGCAGTACTTC
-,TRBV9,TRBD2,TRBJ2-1,CASSPRLAGGNEQFF,TGTGCCAGCAGCCCGAGACTAGCGGGAGGAAATGAGCAGTTCTTC
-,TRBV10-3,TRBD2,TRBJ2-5,CAISEEVAGGGETQYF,TGTGCCATCAGTGAGGAGGTAGCGGGAGGGGGTGAGACCCAGTACTTC
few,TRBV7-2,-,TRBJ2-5,CASSSYGADRKETQYF,TGTGCCAGCAGCTCTTATGGGGCTGACCGAAAAGAGACCCAGTACTTC
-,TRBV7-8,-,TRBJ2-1,CASSLAQGGANEQFF,TGTGCCAGCAGCTTAGCGCAGGGGGGAGCGAATGAGCAGTTCTTC
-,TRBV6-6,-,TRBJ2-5,CASSYSGTPQETQYF,TGTGCCAGCAGTTATTCCGGGACACCCCAAGAGACCCAGTACTTC
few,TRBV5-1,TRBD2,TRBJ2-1,CASYPGGRESYNEQFF,TGCGCCAGCTACCCGGGGGGACGGGAATCCTACAATGAGCAGTTCTTC